These 16 T cell receptor beta chains were all obtained from the same sample, sequenced in a study of blood T cell repertoires in COVID-19. Data came from immunoSEQ multiplex PCR; TCRdb stores just in-frame clones and leaves some out. The sample shows about 160,000 clones, approximately 90% of them seen only once. The sequencing sample was made of peripheral blood. The receptors come from a man younger than 35 with acute or convalescent COVID-19.

This clone has a handful of counts. The chain couples TRBV28 to TRBJ1-1, with D tentatively TRBD1 (5 bases). The CDR3 spans 13 residues. Deletions cut 8 bases from V and 4 bases from J, with 14 bases between. Per germline, CDR1 MDHEN and CDR2 SYDVKM. The CDR3 reads CASSGVGLTEAFF. The CDR3 DNA sequence: TGTGCCAGCTCCGGTGTGGGGCTCACTGAAGCTTTCTTT.

The chain couples TRBV6-5 to TRBJ2-7, with 7 bases aligning to TRBD1. From germline, CDR1 is MNHEY and CDR2 SVGAGI. The CDR3 consists of 16 residues. V shed 2 bases and J 2 bases; nucleotides not matched to a gene: 9. The CDR3 region is CASSYRRQGVAYEQYF. As DNA, the CDR3 is TGTGCCAGCAGTTACCGCCGACAGGGTGTTGCCTACGAGCAGTACTTC.

This chain joins TRBV2 and TRBJ1-1; D is possibly TRBD1 (6 bases). The CDR3 loop spans 12 amino acids. Germline assignment: CDR1 SNHLY and CDR2 FYNNEI. Between the trimmed V and J ends, which lost 0 bases and 10 bases, there was a span of 9 bases. The CDR3 nucleotides are TGTGCCAGCAGTGAAGCGGGGGCGGTAGCTTTCTTT. Its protein product is CASSEAGAVAFF.

The chain links TRBV5-1 to TRBJ1-6, with D maybe TRBD1 (5 bases). CDR1 is SGHRS, CDR2 YFSETQ, per germline. CDR3 length: 15 amino acids. The V gene lost 0 bases and the J gene lost 7 bases, with 11 bases spanning the gap. CDR3 sequence (DNA): TGCGCCAGCAGCTTGGACAGGTTCACCAATTCACCCCTCCACTTT. It yields the protein CASSLDRFTNSPLHF.

The sample holds a few counts of this clone. The chain employs TRBV27 and TRBJ1-2; the D is unclear. The germline CDR1 and CDR2 sequences are MNHEY and SMNVEV (reference sequence). The CDR3 contains 13 residues. V was clipped by 3 bases and J by 2 bases, with 7 bases between them. The CDR3 bases are TGTGCCAGCAGTTTCGGAGGGAACTATGGCTACACCTTC. Amino acid sequence: CASSFGGNYGYTF.

The chain employs TRBV19 and TRBJ1-2; unclear D gene. Per the germline V gene, CDR1 is LNHDA and CDR2 is SQIVND (reference sequence). The V end lost 8 bases, the J end lost 3 bases, and 7 bases lay between the germline ends. The CDR3 has 11 amino acids. The CDR3 loop reads CASSTHYGYTF. DNA for the CDR3: TGTGCCAGTTCTACTCACTATGGCTACACCTTC.

V usage is TRBV9 and J usage is TRBJ2-1; no clear D gene. Germline V gene data show CDR1 as SGDLS and CDR2 as YYNGEE. This CDR3 contains 14 residues. Trimming pared 4 bases from V and 5 bases from J, leaving 13 bases between. CDR3 sequence: CASSLLTYNNEQFF. For the CDR3, the DNA is TGTGCCAGCAGCCTTCTAACTTATAACAATGAGCAGTTCTTC.

The gene calls are TRBV5-5 and TRBJ1-2; 9 positions match TRBD1. This CDR3 spans 16 amino acids. J was trimmed by 4 bases and V by 1 base; bases with no gene match: 8. Germline values: CDR1 SGHKS, CDR2 YYEKEE (reference sequence). The CDR3 sequence: CASSLTPQGAGYGYTF. CDR3 bases: TGTGCCAGCAGCTTGACACCACAGGGGGCAGGCTATGGCTACACCTTC.

The V and J genes are TRBV7-9 and TRBJ1-1, with TRBD1 identical over 7 bases. CDR1 is SEHNR and CDR2 is FQNEAQ in the germline V gene (reference sequence). With 1 base clipped from V and 5 bases from J, the junction kept 4 bases outside the gene matches. The CDR3 is 14 residues long. The CDR3 DNA sequence: TGTGCCAGCAGCTTAGAGACAGGGTATACTGAAGCTTTCTTT. Its translation: CASSLETGYTEAFF.

This clone was recorded once. The CDR3 nucleotides are TGTGCCTGGAGCGAGGACAGGGCTCAGCCCCAGCATTTT. It yields the protein CAWSEDRAQPQHF. The rearrangement uses TRBV30 and TRBJ1-5, with 8 bases matching TRBD1. CDR3 length equals 13 residues. After removal of 3 bases from V and 6 bases from J, the junction contained 4 bases not matched to a gene. In germline, CDR1 is GTSNPN, CDR2 SVGIG (reference sequence). The whole variable domain, remainder taken from reference TRBV30 and TRBJ1-5, is SQTIHQWPATLVQPVGSPLSLECTVEGTSNPNLYWYRQAAGRGLQLLFYSVGIGQISSEVPQNLSASRPQDRQFILSSKKLLLSDSGFYLCAWSEDRAQPQHFGDGTRLSIL.

This clone was recorded only once. This chain uses TRBV5-1 with TRBJ2-7; D is unclear. There are 13 residues in the CDR3. Germline-derived CDR1 and CDR2 are SGHRS and YFSETQ. V lost 0 bases and J lost 4, with 8 bases in between. The CDR3 DNA follows: TGCGCCAGCAGCTTGGGGCTTGGTTACGAGCAGTACTTC. It yields the protein CASSLGLGYEQYF.

The chain carries TRBV12-2 and TRBJ1-5; TRBD1, the table's D call, was not compared with the DNA. TRBV12-2 is marked as a pseudogene. This CDR3 has 16 residues. The CDR3 spells CASRLVGQAGNQPQHF. Here the CDR3 DNA reads TGTGCAAGTCGCTTAGTAGGACAGGCCGGCAATCAGCCCCAGCATTTT.

The CDR3 DNA reads TGTGCCAGCAGATCCGACAGGGCTAAGAACACTGAAGCTTTCTTT. Residues: CASRSDRAKNTEAFF. V is TRBV6-5 and J is TRBJ1-1, with 7 bases that match TRBD1. The trim removed 6 bases at V and 1 base at J, leaving 8 bases unmatched. The CDR3 has 15 residues. Per the germline V gene, CDR1 is MNHEY and CDR2 is SVGAGI.

This clone was recorded once. This sample also contains other DNA sequences that code for the same CDR3. The chain couples TRBV7-2 to TRBJ1-5, with TRBD1 matching over 7 bases. CDR3 size: 14 residues. The trim removed 4 bases at V and 7 bases at J, leaving 7 bases unmatched. Germline V gene lookup returns CDR1 SGHTA and CDR2 FQGNSA. The CDR3 here is CASSSRQGGQPQHF. CDR3 nucleotides: TGTGCCAGCAGCTCGAGACAGGGTGGGCAGCCCCAGCATTTT.

The V and J genes are TRBV19 and TRBJ2-3; perhaps TRBD2 as D (5 bases). The V end was cut by 3 bases, the J end by 4 bases, with 14 bases between. Germline assignment: CDR1 LNHDA and CDR2 SQIVND (reference sequence). CDR3 length: 15 amino acids. CDR3 sequence reads: CASSISGSESDTQYF. CDR3 coding DNA: TGTGCCAGTAGTATCAGTGGGAGTGAATCAGATACGCAGTATTTT.

The chain combines TRBV27 with TRBJ1-4; D gene unclear. Germline values: CDR1 MNHEY, CDR2 SMNVEV (reference sequence). The length of the CDR3 is 18 residues. V was pared by 0 bases and J by 5 bases, with 19 bases between. CDR3: CASSLSHPPRGMNEKLFF. The CDR3 DNA sequence: TGTGCCAGCAGTTTATCCCACCCCCCGCGAGGGATGAATGAAAAACTGTTTTTT.